The T cell receptor (beta chain) described here comes from a study of blood T cell repertoires in COVID-19. At the level of the study: Sources were T cells, B-cell-depleted T cells, or PBMCs; the material itself was cDNA or gDNA.

Original processing notes: How many nucleated cells were present was estimated from reference gene primer amplification. Profiling relied on immunoSEQ multiplex PCR, and the TCRdb table lists in-frame clones only, not all of them. V and J calls and clone size are copied from that table; D and trimming were computed from the DNA. This sample carries roughly 100,000 clones, roughly 79% of them seen once, and the ten largest clones take around 4.8%. This TCR was recovered from a man at least 80 years old with COVID-19, enrolled during active disease. Sequencing was performed on peripheral blood.

This CDR3 reads CASSLPSGIGEQFF. Written as DNA, the CDR3 is TGTGCCAGCAGTTTACCTAGCGGGATTGGTGAGCAGTTCTTC. This chain links TRBV28 with TRBJ2-1; TRBD2 matches at 9 bases. V was pared by 2 bases and J by 9 bases, with 5 bases of the junction left unmatched. The CDR3 is 14 residues long. In germline, CDR1 is MDHEN, CDR2 SYDVKM.